This passage covers 15 T cell receptor beta chains from one sample sequenced in a study of blood T cell repertoires in COVID-19. The assay was immunoSEQ multiplex PCR, and TCRdb's table has in-frame clones only and misses some. In the table there are about 230,000 clones, 84% of which are singletons. The sequencing sample was made of peripheral blood. These receptors came from a middle-aged man who had recovered from COVID-19.

V and J are TRBV18 and TRBJ2-7; TRBD2 aligns across 11 bases. The J segment lost 3 bases and the V segment lost 4 bases, leaving 8 bases of the junction unmatched. Germline V gene data show CDR1 as KGHSH and CDR2 as LQKENI. The length of the CDR3 is 16 residues. The DNA of the CDR3 is TGTGCCAGCTCACAAAAACTAGCGGGAGAGAACTACGAGCAGTACTTC. Translating it yields CASSQKLAGENYEQYF.

This clone was seen only a few times. CDR3 in amino acids: CATQTPGGGSTDTQYF. The DNA for the CDR3 is TGTGCCACCCAGACACCTGGGGGAGGGAGCACAGATACGCAGTATTTT. The chain employs TRBV7-9 and TRBJ2-3; 7 nucleotides line up with TRBD2. CDR1 and CDR2 from the germline V gene are SEHNR and FQNEAQ (reference sequence). This CDR3 contains 16 residues. Unmatched junction bases numbered 13, after V lost 10 bases and J lost 0 bases.

The V call is TRBV5-6, the J call TRBJ2-5; 8 positions agree with TRBD2. The J segment lost 1 base and the V segment lost 5 bases, leaving 16 bases of the junction unmatched. The CDR3 covers 18 residues. The germline V gene encodes CDR1 SGHDT and CDR2 YYEEEE. The CDR3, as DNA: TGTGCCAGCAGTGACGGGAGCGGGGGTTTCTTTGGCCAAGAGACCCAGTACTTC. Amino acids: CASSDGSGGFFGQETQYF.

As regards this clone: Other DNA sequences within the sample encode an identical CDR3. The chain links TRBV7-2 to TRBJ1-2, with 7 bases identical to TRBD1. Germline V CDR1 and CDR2: SGHTA, FQGNSA. The ends lost 4 bases at V and 4 bases at J; junction bases unmatched: 3. The length of the CDR3 is 13 residues. The CDR3 coding sequence is TGTGCCAGCAGCTCTGGACAGGTCTATGGCTACACCTTC. Its translation: CASSSGQVYGYTF.

This clone was detected once. For the CDR3, the DNA is TGTGCCAGCAGTGAAAATTCGGACAGCCGGATCTACACCTTC. This encodes CASSENSDSRIYTF. This chain links TRBV6-1 with TRBJ1-2; the D gene is possibly TRBD1 (6 bases). The CDR3 covers 14 residues. Trimming shortened V by 2 bases and J by 10 bases, and 17 bases separated the two germline ends. CDR1 MNHNS and CDR2 SASEGT come from the germline V gene.

J is TRBJ2-5 and V is TRBV12-3 or TRBV12-4; TRBD1 might be the D (6 bases). The CDR3 loop spans 13 amino acids. The germline V and J ends were trimmed by 5 bases and 3 bases, with 10 bases remaining between them. The CDR3 coding sequence is TGTGCCAGCAGTCGGACAGTAGAAGAGACCCAGTACTTC. It encodes CASSRTVEETQYF.

J is TRBJ2-3 and V is TRBV6-1; D perhaps matches TRBD1 (5 bases). The CDR3 is 14 amino acids. From germline, CDR1 is MNHNS and CDR2 SASEGT. The V end was cut by 2 bases, the J end by 4 bases, with 10 bases between. The CDR3 region is CASSETGTADTQYF. The CDR3, as DNA: TGTGCCAGCAGTGAAACAGGAACGGCAGATACGCAGTATTTT.

The gene calls are TRBV11-2 and TRBJ2-7; TRBD1 matches at 9 bases. Germline-derived CDR1 and CDR2 are SGHAT and FQNNGV. The J segment lost 2 bases and the V segment lost 5 bases, leaving 10 bases of the junction unmatched. The CDR3 is 16 amino acids. CDR3 in amino acids: CASSPVVGTGPYEQYF. CDR3 nucleotides: TGTGCCAGCAGCCCAGTGGTCGGGACAGGGCCCTACGAGCAGTACTTC.

The chain links TRBV30 to TRBJ2-1; D may be TRBD1 (5 bases). V lost 7 bases, J lost 1 base, and 11 bases lay in between. The germline V gene has CDR1 GTSNPN and CDR2 SVGIG (reference sequence). CDR3 length equals 13 residues. The CDR3 nucleotides read TGTGCCTCCAGGGCTGATTCCTACAATGAGCAGTTCTTC. This encodes CASRADSYNEQFF.

CDR3 bases: TGTGCCAGCAGCCGAGCTGGGCAGGGTAGCCAAGAGACCCAGTACTTC. Its protein is CASSRAGQGSQETQYF. The chain links TRBV11-3 to TRBJ2-5; possibly TRBD1 for D (5 bases). The CDR3 totals 16 residues. Germline V gene lookup returns CDR1 SGHNT and CDR2 YENEEA. V was cut by 5 bases and J by 1 base, with 17 bases left in between.

With regard to this clone: The same CDR3 is also encoded by other DNA sequences in this sample. The chain links TRBV12-3 or TRBV12-4 to TRBJ1-6, with D maybe TRBD1 (5 bases). This CDR3 has 12 residues. V gave up 5 bases and J gave up 6 bases, with 5 bases separating them. DNA for the CDR3: TGTGCCAGCAGTAGGGGTAATTCACCCCTCCACTTT. This translates into CASSRGNSPLHF.

V is TRBV30 and J is TRBJ2-1; unclear D gene. Trimming took off 1 base at V and 9 bases at J, with 10 bases between the two ends. The CDR3 totals 12 residues. The germline gives CDR1 GTSNPN, CDR2 SVGIG (reference sequence). DNA of the CDR3: TGTGCCTGGAGTGGTTTAACTGCTGAGCAGTTCTTC. It specifies CAWSGLTAEQFF.

The chain is built from TRBV5-6 and TRBJ1-2; weak D call: TRBD1 (5 bases). From germline, CDR1 is SGHDT and CDR2 YYEEEE. The V end was cut by 0 bases, the J end by 1 base, with 16 bases between. This CDR3 is built from 17 residues. The CDR3 coding sequence is TGTGCCAGCAGCTTGGCGGCGACTGGCGGGGGTAACTATGGCTACACCTTC. The encoded protein is CASSLAATGGGNYGYTF.

The chain carries TRBV9 and TRBJ2-3; TRBD1 matches at 10 bases. Germline loops: CDR1 SGDLS, CDR2 YYNGEE. This CDR3 spans 16 amino acids. V dropped 0 bases and J dropped 2; count of bases not matched to a gene: 3. DNA for the CDR3: TGTGCCAGCAGCGTAGAGGGACAGGGGTTCACAGATACGCAGTATTTT. Its protein is CASSVEGQGFTDTQYF.

The chain uses TRBV11-2 and TRBJ2-7; 9 bases align to TRBD2. The CDR3 consists of 14 residues. Germline V gene data show CDR1 as SGHAT and CDR2 as FQNNGV. The V segment lost 5 bases and the J segment 1 base; nucleotides outside the gene matches: 3. Here the CDR3 reads CASSQTSGSYEQYF. The CDR3, as DNA: TGTGCCAGCAGCCAGACTAGCGGATCCTACGAGCAGTACTTC.